The text below deals with one TCR beta chain. The data stem from a study of blood T cell repertoires in COVID-19. CDR3 size: 14 residues. Germline V gene data show CDR1 as MDHEN and CDR2 as SYDVKM. J gave up 8 bases and V 2 bases, and 4 bases lay outside the gene matches. Here immunoSEQ multiplex PCR was the method, and the copy in TCRdb shows in-frame clones only, minus some. The sample yields fewer than 250,000 clones, 84% seen once. V usage is TRBV28 and J usage is TRBJ1-4, with TRBD1 identical over 8 bases. Sequenced: peripheral blood. This sequence was found in a woman in her 70s with active or convalescent COVID-19. The CDR3 sequence is CASSLGTGKEKLFF. The CDR3 DNA is TGTGCCAGCAGTTTAGGGACAGGAAAGGAAAAACTGTTTTTT. The variable domain in full, completed from reference TRBV28 and TRBJ1-4, reads DVKVTQSSRYLVKRTGEKVFLECVQDMDHENMFWYRQDPGLGLRLIYFSYDVKMKEKGDIPEGYSVSREKKERFSLILESASTNQTSMYLCASSLGTGKEKLFFGSGTQLSVL.